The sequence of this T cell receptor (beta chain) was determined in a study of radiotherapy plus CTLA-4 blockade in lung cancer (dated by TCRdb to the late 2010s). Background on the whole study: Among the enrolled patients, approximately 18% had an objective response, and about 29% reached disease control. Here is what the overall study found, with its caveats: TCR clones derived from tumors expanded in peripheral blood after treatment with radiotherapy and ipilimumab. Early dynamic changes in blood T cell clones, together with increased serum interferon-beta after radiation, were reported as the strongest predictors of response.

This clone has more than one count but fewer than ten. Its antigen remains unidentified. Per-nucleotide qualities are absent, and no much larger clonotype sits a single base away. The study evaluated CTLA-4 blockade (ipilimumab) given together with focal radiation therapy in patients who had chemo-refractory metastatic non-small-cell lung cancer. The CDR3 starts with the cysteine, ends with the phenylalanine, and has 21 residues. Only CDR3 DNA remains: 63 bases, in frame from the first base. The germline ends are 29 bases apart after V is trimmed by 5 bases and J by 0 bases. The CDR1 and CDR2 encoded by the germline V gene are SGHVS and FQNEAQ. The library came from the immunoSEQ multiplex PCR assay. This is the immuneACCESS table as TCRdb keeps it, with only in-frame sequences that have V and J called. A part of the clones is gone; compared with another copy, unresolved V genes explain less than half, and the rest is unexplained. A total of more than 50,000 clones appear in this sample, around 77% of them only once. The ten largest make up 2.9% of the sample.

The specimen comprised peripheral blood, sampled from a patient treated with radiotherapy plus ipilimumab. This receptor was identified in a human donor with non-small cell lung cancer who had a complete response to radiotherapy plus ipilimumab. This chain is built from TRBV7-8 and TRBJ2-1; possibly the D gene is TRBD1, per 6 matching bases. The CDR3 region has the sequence CASSSAPQGLSWLSSYNEQFF. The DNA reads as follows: TGTGCCAGCAGCAGCGCCCCACAGGGTTTGTCCTGGCTGAGCTCCTACAATGAGCAGTTCTTC.